The 21 T cell receptor beta chains in this list originate from one sample, sequenced in a study of cytomegalovirus exposure and HLA in healthy donors. Profiled with immunoSEQ multiplex PCR; TCRdb holds only in-frame clones, not every one. The sample lists under 150,000 clones; 85% to 90% were seen once. Sequencing used PBMCs. These receptors were collected from a woman aged 18-30 years in good health and CMV-seronegative.

The CDR3 spells CASSMGLAYNEQFF. CDR3 DNA sequence: TGTGCCAGCAGCATGGGACTAGCGTACAATGAGCAGTTCTTC. The rearrangement joins TRBV7-2 to TRBJ2-1, with 10 bases identical to TRBD2. CDR3 length: 14 residues. Germline CDR1 is SGHTA and CDR2 is FQGNSA. Trimming at V came to 5 bases and at J to 4 bases, leaving 2 bases not matched to a gene.

V and J are TRBV4-1 and TRBJ2-7, with 11 bases matching TRBD1. The CDR3 consists of 16 residues. V was pared by 0 bases and J by 2 bases, with 3 bases of the junction left unmatched. Germline-derived CDR1 and CDR2 are MGHRA and YSYEKL. The CDR3 spells CASSQESDRGPYEQYF. The CDR3 DNA reads TGCGCCAGCAGCCAAGAATCGGACAGGGGGCCCTACGAGCAGTACTTC.

This clone has just one count. This chain uses TRBV15 with TRBJ2-1, with 11 bases that match TRBD1. Germline assignment: CDR1 LNHNV and CDR2 YYDKDF (reference sequence). This CDR3 has 16 residues. V dropped 5 bases and J dropped 3; count of bases not matched to a gene: 6. The CDR3 region is CATSQLGTGGYNEQFF. The CDR3 region has the DNA TGTGCCACCAGCCAACTCGGGACAGGGGGCTACAATGAGCAGTTCTTC.

V is TRBV7-9 and J is TRBJ2-1; possibly TRBD2 for D (7 bases). Germline CDR1 is SEHNR and CDR2 is FQNEAQ (reference sequence). V was shortened by 0 bases and J by 8 bases, with 14 bases between the two germline ends. The CDR3 spans 15 residues. CDR3 amino acids: CASSLAGGGFDEQFF. DNA for the CDR3: TGTGCCAGCAGCTTAGCGGGAGGGGGTTTCGATGAGCAGTTCTTC.

The chain links TRBV10-1 to TRBJ2-5, with a weak D call TRBD2 (5 bases). Germline assignment: CDR1 WNHNN and CDR2 SYGVQD (reference sequence). Trimming shortened V by 10 bases and J by 5 bases, and 17 bases separated the two germline ends. The CDR3 contains 13 residues. CDR3 sequence: CAILLGRAETQYF. CDR3 coding DNA: TGCGCCATCCTTCTAGGGCGGGCGGAGACCCAGTACTTC.

The J gene is TRBJ2-2, the V gene TRBV18; D is undetermined. V was pared by 10 bases and J by 6 bases, with 12 bases between. This CDR3 is built from 12 residues. The germline gives CDR1 KGHSH, CDR2 LQKENI. The CDR3 loop is CATRYGAGELFF. CDR3 nucleotides: TGTGCCACTCGATACGGTGCCGGGGAGCTGTTTTTT.

This chain links TRBV28 with TRBJ2-7; 10 bases line up with TRBD1. The CDR3 has 18 amino acids. Germline CDR1 reads MDHEN; CDR2 reads SYDVKM. Trimming cost V 5 bases and J 3 bases; bases outside gene matches: 16. CDR3 protein: CASSPWTWRDRGLYEQYF. The CDR3 nucleotides read TGTGCCAGCAGTCCCTGGACATGGCGGGACAGGGGTCTCTACGAGCAGTACTTC. The full variable domain, its missing parts supplied by reference TRBV28 and TRBJ2-7, is DVKVTQSSRYLVKRTGEKVFLECVQDMDHENMFWYRQDPGLGLRLIYFSYDVKMKEKGDIPEGYSVSREKKERFSLILESASTNQTSMYLCASSPWTWRDRGLYEQYFGPGTRLTVT.

This clone was seen only once. This rearrangement joins TRBV19 to TRBJ2-7; 7 bases are shared with TRBD1. Losses at the gene ends were 3 bases for V and 7 bases for J; bases not matched to a gene: 9. The CDR3 loop spans 14 amino acids. Germline loops: CDR1 LNHDA, CDR2 SQIVND (reference sequence). CDR3 nucleotides: TGTGCCAGTAGTATCGTTGCAGGGGGAAGTGAGCAGTACTTC. Encoded protein: CASSIVAGGSEQYF.

The chain joins TRBV5-6 to TRBJ1-3; possibly TRBD1 for D (6 bases). Germline lookup yields CDR1 SGHDT and CDR2 YYEEEE. Trimming removed 2 bases at V and 0 bases at J, with 9 bases between. The CDR3 runs to 15 residues. CDR3 in DNA: TGTGCCAGCAGCTTAGGGACACTCTCTGGAAACACCATATATTTT. This gives the protein CASSLGTLSGNTIYF.

In DNA, the CDR3 is TGTGCCAGCAGCGTAGCGGGGGGGTCATGGGAGACCCAGTACTTC. This codes for CASSVAGGSWETQYF. V usage is TRBV9 and J usage is TRBJ2-5; 8 bases are a match to TRBD2. The CDR3 has 15 amino acids. The ends lost 0 bases at V and 5 bases at J; junction bases unmatched: 6. Germline V CDR1 and CDR2: SGDLS, YYNGEE.

This clone showed up just once. The J gene is TRBJ1-5, the V gene TRBV28; tentatively, D is TRBD1 (5 bases). The V end lost 3 bases, the J end lost 2 bases, and 11 bases lay between the germline ends. The germline CDR1 and CDR2 sequences are MDHEN and SYDVKM. The CDR3 contains 15 residues. As DNA, the CDR3 is TGTGCCAGCAGTTTCCCCGACAGCCGCAATCAGCCCCAGCATTTT. Its protein product is CASSFPDSRNQPQHF.

V usage is TRBV27 and J usage is TRBJ2-2; 8 positions match TRBD2. The germline CDR1 and CDR2 sequences are MNHEY and SMNVEV (reference sequence). This CDR3 comprises 16 residues. J was trimmed by 5 bases and V by 6 bases; bases with no gene match: 11. The CDR3 DNA sequence: TGTGCCAGCAGACCTACTAGCGGAGGGGGGACCGGGGAGCTGTTTTTT. Encoded protein: CASRPTSGGGTGELFF.

The genes are TRBV28 and TRBJ2-7; 8 nucleotides align to TRBD1. The CDR3 runs 13 residues. The junction had 4 bases not matched to a gene; V was cut back by 7 bases and J by 2 bases. Germline assignment: CDR1 MDHEN and CDR2 SYDVKM. The CDR3 protein is CASINRGTYEQYF. CDR3 DNA sequence: TGTGCCAGCATAAACAGGGGGACCTACGAGCAGTACTTC.

This rearrangement joins TRBV7-9 to TRBJ2-5, with 11 bases identical to TRBD1. The CDR3 is made up of 18 amino acids. Germline V gene data show CDR1 as SEHNR and CDR2 as FQNEAQ (reference sequence). The trim removed 5 bases at V and 6 bases at J, leaving 17 bases unmatched. The CDR3 region is CASSAPGQGAWVEKTQYF. CDR3 nucleotides: TGTGCCAGCAGCGCCCCAGGACAGGGGGCTTGGGTGGAGAAGACCCAGTACTTC.

The genes are TRBV20-1 and TRBJ2-5; D call uncertain. Looked up from germline, CDR1 is DFQATT and CDR2 is SNEGSKA (reference sequence). This CDR3 is built from 11 residues. V lost 3 bases and J 3 bases, leaving 5 bases between the germline ends. The CDR3 is CSASSKETQYF. CDR3 DNA sequence: TGCAGTGCTAGTTCAAAAGAGACCCAGTACTTC.

V usage is TRBV19 and J usage is TRBJ2-3; 7 positions match TRBD2. The CDR3 runs 17 residues. V shed 7 bases, J shed 4 bases, and the junction held 17 bases outside the gene matches. Germline CDR1 reads LNHDA; CDR2 reads SQIVND (reference sequence). As DNA, the CDR3 is TGTGCCAGTACCCCATCGGGGAGGGTTCAATCCGCAGATACGCAGTATTTT. This encodes CASTPSGRVQSADTQYF.

The rearrangement links TRBV7-8 to TRBJ2-2; 8 nucleotides match TRBD1. The CDR3 sequence is 15 residues long. Trimming at V came to 5 bases and at J to 4 bases, leaving 6 bases not matched to a gene. Germline CDR1 is SGHVS and CDR2 is FQNEAQ. CDR3 protein: CASSQRQGRTGELFF. The CDR3 DNA follows: TGTGCCAGCAGCCAAAGACAGGGGCGCACCGGGGAGCTGTTTTTT.

V gene TRBV30 combines with J gene TRBJ2-7; tentatively, D is TRBD2 (6 bases). The CDR3 has 17 amino acids. CDR1 is GTSNPN and CDR2 is SVGIG in the germline V gene (reference sequence). The V gene lost 4 bases and the J gene lost 3 bases, with 25 bases spanning the gap. The CDR3, as DNA: TGTGCCTGGATATTCACCCTATGTGCGGGATGGATCTACGAGCAGTACTTC. Translated, it gives CAWIFTLCAGWIYEQYF.

J is TRBJ2-1 and V is TRBV6-5; TRBD2 matches 11 bases. Germline assignment: CDR1 MNHEY and CDR2 SVGAGI. This CDR3 is 15 amino acids long. V lost 6 bases and J lost 8; bases outside the gene matches: 9. CDR3 in DNA: TGTGCCAGCAGATCCGGAACTAGCGGGAGACATGAGCAGTTCTTC. This translates into CASRSGTSGRHEQFF.

The V call is TRBV15, the J call TRBJ1-2; 8 bases fit TRBD1. Germline CDR1 reads LNHNV; CDR2 reads YYDKDF (reference sequence). J lost 1 base, V lost 2 bases, and 6 bases had no gene match. The CDR3 is 16 amino acids. DNA for the CDR3: TGTGCCACCAGCAGACTAGACAGGGGAGGTAACTATGGCTACACCTTC. Amino acid sequence: CATSRLDRGGNYGYTF.

V usage is TRBV18 and J usage is TRBJ1-4; D is unresolved. Germline CDR1 KGHSH, CDR2 LQKENI. The ends were cut back, 0 bases at V and 8 bases at J, with 10 bases in the middle. This CDR3 region has 14 residues. The CDR3 DNA is TGTGCCAGCTCACCACCTTTCAGAGGCGAAAAACTGTTTTTT. Translating it yields CASSPPFRGEKLFF. Using reference TRBV18 and TRBJ1-4 for the parts outside the CDR3, the full variable domain is NAGVMQNPRHLVRRRGQEARLRCSPMKGHSHVYWYRQLPEEGLKFMVYLQKENIIDESGMPKERFSAEFPKEGPSILRIQQVVRGDSAAYFCASSPPFRGEKLFFGSGTQLSVL.